What follows are 13 T cell receptor beta chains derived from one specimen sequenced in a study of TIL therapy for anti-PD-1-resistant metastatic lung cancer. Documented time point: pre-treatment sample, taken before nivolumab and TIL therapy. Sequencing used immunoSEQ v3. Measured with immunoSEQ multiplex PCR; TCRdb has only the in-frame clones, and not every one. The sample shows some 57,000 clones, more than 75% of them seen only once. Sequenced material: blood, taken at baseline. Receptors were obtained from a person between 30 and 80 years old with non-small cell lung cancer.

The chain uses TRBV12-3 or TRBV12-4 and TRBJ2-5; 10 bases are a match to TRBD1. V was clipped by 9 bases and J by 7 bases; unmatched bases: 8. The CDR3 has 13 residues. The DNA for the CDR3 is TGTGCCAGTGGGGGACAGGGGCCAAGGACCCAGTACTTC. Translated: CASGGQGPRTQYF.

The chain carries TRBV6-5 and TRBJ1-2; TRBD1 is a possible D gene (6 bases). The CDR3 is 12 amino acids. Germline V gene data show CDR1 as MNHEY and CDR2 as SVGAGI. The germline V and J ends were trimmed by 10 bases and 4 bases, with 13 bases remaining between them. The CDR3 nucleotides read TGTGCCACGCGGGACACGACCTATGGCTACACCTTC. Translation: CATRDTTYGYTF.

The chain couples TRBV6-5 to TRBJ1-1; the D is unclear. Trimming stripped 3 bases from V and 4 bases from J, with 12 bases between. Per the germline V gene, CDR1 is MNHEY and CDR2 is SVGAGI. The CDR3 is 14 residues long. The CDR3: CASSYLQFRTEAFF. DNA for the CDR3: TGTGCCAGCAGTTATTTACAGTTCCGCACTGAAGCTTTCTTT.

Here the CDR3 reads CASSPGTSGESYNEQFF. Here the CDR3 DNA reads TGCGCCAGCAGCCCCGGGACTAGCGGCGAATCCTACAATGAGCAGTTCTTC. V and J are TRBV5-1 and TRBJ2-1; 11 bases are a match to TRBD2. CDR1 is SGHRS, CDR2 YFSETQ, per germline. The V gene end was trimmed by 4 bases and the J gene end by 1 base; junction bases not matched to a gene: 7. The CDR3 length is 17 residues.

This chain joins TRBV6-5 and TRBJ2-3; D is unresolved. This CDR3 is 14 amino acids long. Germline V gene lookup returns CDR1 MNHEY and CDR2 SVGAGI. V lost 2 bases and J 9 bases, leaving 15 bases between the germline ends. CDR3 protein: CASSYVARGDTQYF. The CDR3 DNA reads as TGTGCCAGCAGTTACGTAGCCAGAGGAGACACGCAGTATTTT.

This sequence joins TRBV5-1 and TRBJ2-7; 8 nucleotides match TRBD1. V gave up 5 bases and J gave up 2 bases; unmatched junction bases: 9. The CDR3 runs 15 residues. From germline, CDR1 is SGHRS and CDR2 YFSETQ. The CDR3, as DNA: TGCGCCAGCAGTCCCAGACAGGGGCCGACCTACGAGCAGTACTTC. It yields the protein CASSPRQGPTYEQYF.

The chain carries TRBV19 and TRBJ2-1, with 12 positions matching TRBD2. Trimming removed 3 bases from V and 3 bases from J; junction bases left unmatched: 6. The CDR3 totals 17 residues. CDR1 and CDR2 (germline): LNHDA, SQIVND (reference sequence). The CDR3 loop is CASSMTLAGGLYNEQFF. DNA of the CDR3: TGTGCCAGTAGTATGACCCTAGCGGGGGGGCTCTACAATGAGCAGTTCTTC.

V usage is TRBV28 and J usage is TRBJ2-1; a possible D gene is TRBD1 (6 bases). The CDR3 is made up of 15 amino acids. Germline CDR1 is MDHEN and CDR2 is SYDVKM. V lost 1 base and J lost 4, with 11 bases in between. CDR3 loop: CASSLFGDTYNEQFF. The CDR3 coding sequence is TGTGCCAGCAGTTTATTCGGGGACACTTACAATGAGCAGTTCTTC.

The gene calls are TRBV28 and TRBJ2-7; the match to TRBD1 covers 8 bases. CDR3 size: 15 residues. Germline CDR1 and CDR2: MDHEN and SYDVKM. Losses at the gene ends were 4 bases for V and 3 bases for J; bases not matched to a gene: 8. CDR3 DNA sequence: TGTGCCAGCAGTTCCAACGGACAGGGTGTCTACGAGCAGTACTTC. It translates to CASSSNGQGVYEQYF.

The rearrangement links TRBV7-5 to TRBJ1-6. TRBV7-5 corresponds to a pseudogene. The CDR3 length is 10 residues. The CDR3 region is CVRSFSPLHF. CDR3 DNA: TGTGTCAGAAGCTTCTCACCCCTCCACTTT.

The chain is built from TRBV5-1 and TRBJ2-3, with TRBD2 identical over 13 bases. Trimming at V came to 0 bases and at J to 6 bases, leaving 4 bases not matched to a gene. Germline V lookup: CDR1 SGHRS, CDR2 YFSETQ. The CDR3 length is 16 residues. The CDR3 loop is CASSLEGLAGVDTQYF. The CDR3, as DNA: TGCGCCAGCAGCTTGGAAGGACTAGCGGGAGTCGATACGCAGTATTTT.

A word on this clone: Because the CDR3 is missing its conserved closing phenylalanine or tryptophan, this is likely a read error. No DNA is shown, since the ends of the CDR3 on it are uncertain; the CDR3 is the one TCRdb lists. This chain connects TRBV2 to TRBJ1-2. Termini included, the CDR3 measures 12 amino acids. Germline CDR1 reads SNHLY; CDR2 reads FYNNEI. The CDR3 region is CASSDVGSLVCI.

The chain joins TRBV6-5 to TRBJ1-1, with D possibly TRBD1 on 5 matching bases. Germline CDR1 is MNHEY and CDR2 is SVGAGI. The CDR3 length is 16 residues. V lost 2 bases, J lost 6 bases, and 19 bases lay in between. In DNA, the CDR3 is TGTGCCAGCAGTTACAACATGGGGACCCTGCCGGCTGAAGCTTTCTTT. Protein: CASSYNMGTLPAEAFF.